This T cell receptor beta chain was recovered during a study of shared clonotypes between healthy human individuals (dated by TCRdb to the early 2020s). Study-level background: Three men and a couple of women, aged 18 to 49 years, made up the cohort. For each donor, CD4 naive and CD4 memory were each given three plates, CD8 naive was given two plates, and CD8 memory was given one plate. To estimate repertoire size and how much clonotype sharing occurs between individuals, the study deeply sequenced the blood TCR repertoires of roughly 5 healthy adults. To increase sequencing depth and limit assay-specific biases, different laboratories used diverse techniques to prepare libraries and sequence TCR repertoires. Between about 0.8 and 9 billion PBMCs per donor were obtained by leukapheresis. The study at large found these results: Because the study included only a small number of donors, the genetic and exposure-history diversity represented was limited. Based on pairwise subsampling, the degree of clonotype sharing among donors was expected to be affected by sequencing depth. Incomplete sequencing was indicated by rarefaction of sorted-subset datasets, despite the large sequencing depth. Larger estimated clonotype richness was generally found for naive subsets than for memory subsets. Compared with non-shared clonotypes, clonotypes shared by all four sorted-subset donors had higher generation probabilities. Sampling was restricted to blood, and TCR repertoires in tissue are likely to differ from TCR repertoires in blood. Sharing across several donors was observed for about 5% of naive CD4, 3% to 4% of naive CD8, 2% to 2.5% of memory CD4, and about 0.38% of memory CD8 clonotypes.

Regarding this clone: Its antigen is still unknown. Base quality data are lacking; no much larger clone is found one base away.

V gives up 3 bases and J gives up 5 bases, and the segment between their germline ends measures 21 bases. CDR1 and CDR2 are drawn from the germline V gene: MDHEN, SYDVKM. From the cysteine up to the phenylalanine, the CDR3 has a length of 17 residues. The CDR3 DNA has 51 bases and is translated from base 1. Using the deep immunoSEQ assay, TCR CDR3 regions were amplified from genomic DNA by multiplex PCR. For each cell subset, the extracted genomic DNA was distributed evenly across all wells of several immunoSEQ 96-well plates, and each plate served as one replicate. For sorted subsets, roughly 200 ng genomic DNA, equal to tens of thousands of T cell genomes, was loaded into each replicate PCR. The purified libraries were quantified using a Qubit 3.0 fluorometer, sized with a Bioanalyzer 2100, and then quantified again using the KAPA Library Quantification kit. A separate single-read 150-cycle Illumina NextSeq 550 flow cell was used to sequence each immunoSEQ 96-well plate. From the authors' description of their analysis: The immunoSEQ output contained only junctional sequences without quality scores, so filtering could not match that applied to full-length reads. Sequences were annotated with PyIR, a Python wrapper for IgBLAST v1.9, and V/J genes and CDR3 were assigned using IMGT germline references. Reads with weak V/J assignments (E-value above 1e-6), missing CDR3, stop codons, out-of-frame junctions, or ambiguous translated residues were removed. V3J clonotypes were defined by identical inferred V gene, J gene, and CDR3 amino acid sequence. Percentage overlap between repertoires was computed as shared unique clonotypes divided by the size of the smaller repertoire. Richness of each repertoire was evaluated using RTK rarefaction, the Chao1 estimator, and Recon v2.1 estimates of unobserved clonotypes. For all TCRbeta clonotypes obtained by the gDNA method from four donors, generation probabilities were computed with OLGA. TCRdb stores this immuneACCESS table with in-frame sequences only. Part of the clones is absent; in the studies checked, under half of the shortfall reflects unresolved V genes, and no reason is known for the rest. V, J and clone size derive from that table, while D and trimming were established from the DNA sequence. Recorded for this sample are approximately 2,000,000 clones; around 92% of them occurred a single time. Of the sample, 0.37% falls within the top ten clones.

The donors were healthy, HIV-negative adults with no recently reported acute infections or vaccinations. Every donor was a Caucasian adult living in Nashville, Tennessee, USA. Magnetic negative selection was used to enrich CD4+ T cells, after which naive cells were positively selected on CD45RA and the negative fraction became the memory subset. Blood was obtained by leukapheresis, after which PBMCs were separated by Ficoll-Histopaque density gradient centrifugation and cryopreserved in liquid nitrogen vapor phase. Analytical flow cytometry was used to check the purity and quantity of each magnetically sorted T cell population. Genomic DNA was isolated from every sorted fraction and measured by UV absorbance on a Nanodrop 2000c.

Sequenced material: naive CD4+ T cells from PBMCs. The cell subset or site label of this sample denotes: CD45RA+ positively selected. This TCR was sampled from a man between 18 and 29 years old in good health. Some clones in this sample may be carry-over from other donors' samples. The V gene is TRBV28 and the J gene is TRBJ2-3; perhaps TRBD2 is the D gene, with 5 bases matching. The nucleotide sequence reads as follows: TGTGCCAGCAGTTTTGTCGCGGGTCGAAGCGGTATAGATACGCAGTATTTT. Its protein product is CASSFVAGRSGIDTQYF.